The entry below gives a single TCR beta chain sequence along with its context. There is no known antigen for this receptor. Within one base of it there is no much larger clone, and no base qualities were kept. Benign (UC-) specimens were resected bladder lesions without urothelial carcinoma. Bladder lesion specimens were collected at transurethral resection and stored at -80C. DNA was isolated from bladder specimens obtained during transurethral resection. The source of the sample is a study of T cell repertoires in urothelial bladder cancer (dated by TCRdb to between 2018 and 2021). General notes on the study: Of the approximately 12 resected lesions, three were clinically staged as cT0, three as cTa, three as cT1 and three as cT2 or greater. The study compared TCR repertoire clonality in bladder tumors with that in benign bladder inflammation. Roughly 12 patients with bladder lesions who were undergoing transurethral resection were prospectively identified. About twelve resected bladder lesions, made up of urothelial carcinoma (UC+) and benign (UC-) specimens, were studied. Points the paper makes about the study in general: Urothelial carcinoma specimens had fewer T cells than benign specimens, with medians of roughly 5,600 and 26,000. In carcinoma specimens, one T-cell clone made up as much as 17% of infiltrating lymphocytes, versus 2% in benign specimens. The median percentage of tumor infiltrating lymphocytes was 1.5% to 2.5% in carcinoma specimens and more than 9.5% in benign specimens.

According to the germline V gene, CDR1 reads SQVTM and CDR2 reads ANQGSEA. From cysteine to phenylalanine, the CDR3 is 12 amino acids long. Only CDR3 DNA remains: 36 bases, in frame from the first base. Relative to germline, V is 2 bases shorter and J is 5 bases shorter, with 9 bases between their ends. The TCR beta chain CDR3 region was sequenced with the immunoSEQ assay. The paper's processing steps were these. T-cell fraction, clonal dominance and maximum TCR clone frequency were calculated for each specimen. TCRdb took over this immuneACCESS table, retaining in-frame rearrangements with V and J assigned. Such tables are incomplete; in checked studies, under half of the missing clones stem from an unresolved V gene, and the remainder is unexplained. The V and J calls and clone size come from that table; D and trimming were worked out from the DNA. The sample table records roughly 2,500 clones; around two thirds of these occur just once. The ten largest clones take up roughly 15% of the sample.

Sequencing was carried out using bladder tissue. The receptor was isolated from a human donor with a benign inflammatory bladder lesion. The V gene is TRBV29-1 and the J gene is TRBJ2-5, with a tentative D gene TRBD2 over 6 matching bases. The nucleotide sequence reads as follows: TGCAGCGTTGAACGCCGGGGGGAGACCCAGTACTTC. It translates to CSVERRGETQYF.